The clone carrying this T cell receptor (beta chain) was counted once. These data are taken from a study of blood T cell repertoires in COVID-19. Study-level background: Collection of acute and convalescent COVID-19 samples took place in the United States, Italy and Spain.

V was clipped by 0 bases and J by 5 bases; unmatched bases: 10. CDR3 length: 17 residues. From germline, CDR1 is KGHSH and CDR2 LQKENI. A Seattle source enrolled patients during active infection and followed them longitudinally. In the authors' workflow: Scientists estimated how many nucleated cells there were by amplifying reference gene primers. The assay was immunoSEQ multiplex PCR, and TCRdb's table has in-frame clones only and misses some. D and trimming come from the DNA, and the V and J calls and clone size come from that table. The table includes 400,000 to 450,000 clones, 80% to 90% detected once.

This clonotype was sampled from a man younger than 30 with COVID-19, enrolled during active disease. V gene TRBV18 combines with J gene TRBJ2-5, with 9 bases fitting TRBD2. Material: peripheral blood. CDR3 nucleotide sequence: TGTGCCAGCTCACCACCGTTTAGCGGGAGAGGCGGGGAGACCCAGTACTTC. Its protein is CASSPPFSGRGGETQYF.